This T cell receptor beta chain was retrieved from a study of CD8+ T cells in alopecia areata. Study in general: Tofacitinib ran 6 to 18 months, followed by 6 months off drug.

Reverse transcribed after extraction, RNA yielded cDNA as the sequencing template. Here immunoSEQ multiplex PCR was the method, and the copy in TCRdb shows in-frame clones only, minus some. The sample lists 9,900 or so clones, roughly three fifths occurring once. V was cut by 4 bases and J by 0 bases, with 12 bases left in between. This CDR3 is built from 15 residues. From germline, CDR1 is KGHSH and CDR2 LQKENI. Patients with alopecia areata provided lesional scalp punch biopsies as well as peripheral blood. On this clone: Its specificity is unknown.

Study conclusions and caveats: Clonality was higher in lesional than normal scalp, especially in alopecia totalis/universalis. Mice showed TCR sharing more clearly than patients did, possibly owing to HLA.

V and J are TRBV18 and TRBJ2-5; possible D gene TRBD1, 5 bases. The sample consisted of skin, taken at week 0. The sequence was collected from a human donor with alopecia areata. The CDR3 DNA reads as TGTGCCAGCTCACGCAGCAGGGCAGACCAAGAGACCCAGTACTTC. Its protein product is CASSRSRADQETQYF.